The sequence of this TCR beta chain was determined in a study of blood T cell repertoires in COVID-19. Original handling: Cell counts per sample came from amplifying reference gene primers. Using immunoSEQ multiplex PCR, the repertoire was profiled, and TCRdb retains in-frame clones only, with some absent. The DNA was the basis for D and trimming; V, J and clone size are from that table. The data contain around 250,000 clones, 90% of them singletons. The material sequenced was peripheral blood. This clonotype originated in an older woman with COVID-19, enrolled during active disease.

CDR3: CASCRDKNSPLHF. In DNA form, the CDR3 reads TGTGCCAGCTGCCGGGACAAAAATTCACCCCTCCACTTT. The V call is TRBV7-3, the J call TRBJ1-6; D is perhaps TRBD1 (6 bases). Looked up from germline, CDR1 is SGHTA and CDR2 is FQGTGA. V was pared by 8 bases and J by 7 bases, with 12 bases between. This CDR3 is 13 amino acids long.